The entry below describes one T cell receptor beta chain. Its antigen is currently not known. Per-nucleotide qualities are absent, and no much larger clonotype sits a single base away. The data originate from a study of shared clonotypes between healthy human individuals (dated by TCRdb to the early 2020s). The study in broad terms: The cohort comprised a couple of women and a few men aged 18 to 49 years. Per donor, leukapheresis produced somewhere between about 0.9 and 9 billion PBMCs. For each donor, CD4 naive and CD4 memory were each run on three plates, CD8 naive on two plates, and CD8 memory on one plate. To increase sequencing depth and limit assay-specific biases, different laboratories used diverse techniques to prepare libraries and sequence TCR repertoires. To estimate repertoire size and how much clonotype sharing occurs between individuals, the study deeply sequenced the blood TCR repertoires of five healthy adults.

CD8 naive samples consisted of CD45RO-negative cells that were positively selected for CCR7, yielding a CD45RA+CCR7+ population without TemRA cells. Donors were healthy HIV-negative adults with no recently reported acute infections or vaccinations. Every donor was a Caucasian adult living in Nashville, Tennessee, USA. Blood was collected by leukapheresis, and PBMCs were isolated by Ficoll-Histopaque density gradient centrifugation and then cryopreserved in liquid nitrogen vapor phase. Purity and quantity of every magnetically sorted T cell population were checked by analytical flow cytometry. Each sorted fraction had its genomic DNA isolated and then quantified by UV absorbance on a Nanodrop 2000c. Overall study results and their limits: The small number of donors limited the genetic and exposure-history diversity represented. Incomplete sequencing was indicated by rarefaction of sorted-subset datasets, despite the large sequencing depth. Naive subsets generally had larger estimated clonotype richness than memory subsets did. Based on pairwise subsampling, the degree of clonotype sharing among donors was expected to be affected by sequencing depth. Compared with non-shared clonotypes, clonotypes shared by all four sorted-subset donors had higher generation probabilities. Sampling was restricted to blood, and TCR repertoires in tissue are likely to differ from TCR repertoires in blood. Sharing across four donors was observed for 4.5% to 6.5% of naive CD4, under 4% of naive CD8, roughly 2.4% of memory CD4, and around 0.44% of memory CD8 clonotypes.

At the junction V is shortened by 6 bases and J by 3 bases, with 15 bases in between. The CDR3 measures 14 amino acids from cysteine to phenylalanine. Left in the record is the CDR3 DNA by itself, 42 bases read in frame from the first base. The germline V gene (reference sequence) gives CDR1 as LNHDA and CDR2 as SQIVND. Using the deep immunoSEQ assay, multiplex PCR amplified TCR CDR3 regions from genomic DNA. Extracted genomic DNA from each cell subset was spread evenly across all wells of several immunoSEQ 96-well plates, with each plate serving as a replicate. For sorted subsets, about 220 ng of genomic DNA, equivalent to some 33,000 T cell genomes, went into each replicate PCR. Purified libraries were measured with a Qubit 3.0 fluorometer, size-checked on a Bioanalyzer 2100, and measured again with the KAPA Library Quantification kit. Every immunoSEQ 96-well plate was sequenced on a separate single-read 150-cycle Illumina NextSeq 550 flow cell. Per the source publication's procedure: Because the immunoSEQ output included only junctional sequences and no quality scores, the filtering could not be the same as the filtering used for full-length reads. To assign V/J genes and CDR3, sequences were annotated using PyIR, a Python wrapper for IgBLAST v1.9, with IMGT germline references. Reads with weak V/J assignments (E-value above 1e-6), missing CDR3, stop codons, out-of-frame junctions, or ambiguous translated residues were removed. V3J clonotypes were defined as sequences sharing the same inferred V gene, J gene, and CDR3 amino acid sequence. The percentage overlap between two repertoires was calculated by dividing the number of shared unique clonotypes by the size of the smaller repertoire. Richness of each repertoire was evaluated using RTK rarefaction, the Chao1 estimator, and Recon v2.1 estimates of unobserved clonotypes. For all TCRbeta clonotypes obtained by the gDNA method from a handful of donors, generation probabilities were computed with OLGA. TCRdb holds this immuneACCESS table with in-frame rearrangements only. Some clones are missing; in checked studies, unresolved V genes explain under half, and the rest has no known cause. From that table come the V and J calls and clone size; the DNA was used to work out D and trimming. For this sample there are more than 2 million clones; roughly 95% appear just once. The top ten hold about 1.6% of the sample.

Recombination linked TRBV19 to TRBJ2-7, with the D gene not clear enough to name. This TCR came from a man younger than 35 in good health. Some clones in this sample may be carry-over from other donors' samples. Source material: naive CD8+ T cells from PBMCs. The cell subset or site label, as the study defines it: CD45RA+CCR7+. The DNA sequence reads TGTGCCAGTAGGGCCAACGGACGGGTCTACGAGCAGTACTTC. The resulting protein is CASRANGRVYEQYF.